This T cell receptor (beta chain) was sequenced for a study of blood T cell repertoires in COVID-19. J lost 5 bases, V lost 5 bases, and 8 bases had no gene match. Per the germline V gene, CDR1 is MNHEY and CDR2 is SMNVEV (reference sequence). This CDR3 region has 16 residues. Per the authors' pipeline: Cell counts per sample came from amplifying reference gene primers. Generated by immunoSEQ multiplex PCR, the TCRdb table keeps only in-frame clones and is missing some. V and J calls and clone size follow that table, whereas D and trimming were derived from the DNA. The sample lists a few hundred thousand clones; approximately 85% were seen once.

The receptor comes from a man aged 25-45 years who had recovered from COVID-19. This chain uses TRBV27 with TRBJ1-5, with 11 bases fitting TRBD1. Sequencing was done on a sample of PBMCs or T cells enriched from blood (not recorded which). In nucleotides, the CDR3 is TGTGCCAGCAGTCCGGGGACAGGGGGGTTCTATCAGCCCCAGCATTTT. It is translated as CASSPGTGGFYQPQHF.